This paragraph covers one T cell receptor (beta chain) sequence. This entry belongs to a study of control samples from healthy donors and cancer patients. The method was immunoSEQ multiplex PCR; TCRdb's version includes in-frame clones alone and lacks a portion of them. The sample yields about 180,000 clones, around 90% seen once. The CDR3 has 17 amino acids. The germline gives CDR1 SEHNR, CDR2 FQNEAQ (reference sequence). V was shortened by 2 bases and J by 1 base, with 15 bases between the two germline ends. The sequencing input was blood. V usage is TRBV7-9 and J usage is TRBJ1-5; D perhaps matches TRBD1 (5 bases). The clonotype was recovered from a woman in her forties or fifties in good health. The CDR3 DNA follows: TGTGCCAGCAGCTTATTTCCCCTTGCAGGGAGCAATCAGCCCCAGCATTTT. Protein: CASSLFPLAGSNQPQHF.